This T cell receptor beta chain was identified during a study of blood T cell repertoires in COVID-19. Study overall: The study drew acute and convalescent COVID-19 samples from the United States, Italy and Spain.

Authors' processing steps: For nucleated cells, counts were estimated from reference gene primer amplification. Sequencing used immunoSEQ multiplex PCR; TCRdb keeps in-frame clones, though not all of them. That table is the source of V, J and clone size, and D and trimming were worked out from the DNA. The sample carries 70,000 to 95,000 clones, 80% to 95% recorded once. V dropped 5 bases and J dropped 4 bases, with 24 bases sitting between them. Germline V CDR1 and CDR2: SGHAT, FQNNGV. This CDR3 region has 17 residues. Sequencing used peripheral blood. The clonotype originates from a woman aged 45-60 years in a cohort sampled during active COVID-19. V and J are TRBV11-2 and TRBJ2-7; possibly TRBD1 for D (6 bases). CDR3 region: CASSPRGQLSFEYEQYF. CDR3 DNA: TGTGCCAGCAGCCCCCGAGGACAGCTAAGCTTTGAATACGAGCAGTACTTC.